This TCR beta chain emerged from a study of T cell responses to AZD1222 COVID-19 vaccine (dated by TCRdb to the early 2020s). For context, the study as a whole: AZD1222 recipients with second doses at about 4 weeks or about 12 weeks were pooled, because spike-specific TCR depth and breadth did not differ between schedules. A total of approximately 250 trial participants underwent TCR sequencing, of whom approximately 200 had received two doses of AZD1222 and approximately 25 had received two doses of the MenACWY control vaccine. Trial participants were enrolled into age subgroups of 18-55, 56-69 and 70-plus years, which contained about 150, 28 and 57 TCR-sequenced participants, respectively. Beyond this particular receptor, the publication reports: Conclusions about previously exposed vaccinees are limited because only five to seven AZD1222 recipients were SARS-CoV-2 seropositive at baseline. Because no samples from the day 14 peak response were available, repertoires could be characterized only after the peak T cell response. Most participants were white British and females outnumbered males, and the authors suggested that clonal diversity may have been underestimated. After two AZD1222 doses, spike-specific TCR breadth and depth were significantly higher than at day 0 and than in MenACWY recipients. CD4 TCRs associated with the vaccine covered the entire spike protein, and the dominant responses were in regions 160-218 and 743-854. The 56-69-year group was small, and its depth increase did not reach significance, likely because of low power. Epitopes outside the regions mutated in the B.1.351 and B.1.1.7 variants were reportedly recognized by nearly half of the unique spike-specific TCRs.

Per the publication, the time point label means: baseline before first vaccination. Vaccinee samples came from UK trials COV001 and COV002, including a single-blind randomized controlled phase 2/3 trial of AZD1222 (ChAdOx1 nCoV-19) in healthy adults. For TCRbeta chain sequencing, PBMC samples were collected from trial participants at day 0 and at day 28 after the second dose. The CDR3 regions of human TCRbeta chains were analyzed by immunosequencing. For the original study's pipeline: TCRs in the repertoires were matched against a reference library of SARS-CoV-2-specific TCRs that had been generated with the MIRA antigen-specificity platform. Breadth was defined as the fraction of unique TCRs that were SARS-CoV-2-associated. Depth was defined as the fraction of total T cells that were SARS-CoV-2-associated. Using the MIRA data, every spike-specific TCR was mapped to the spike region that the TCR reacted to and assigned to either a CD4 or a CD8 class. Log10-transformed breadth and depth values were compared by one-way ANOVA with Sidak's multiple comparisons tests. Imported from immuneACCESS, the table was reduced by TCRdb to in-frame sequences with V and J called. These copies leave out some clones; in studies compared against another copy, an unresolved V gene accounts for under half, and the cause of the remainder is not known. D and trimming come from the DNA, and the V and J calls and clone size come from that table. In all, the sample holds 140,000 to 150,000 clones, and about 93% of those were seen once. Around 5% of the sample rests with the top ten.

Comment on this clone: Its recognized antigen is unknown. Base qualities are not recorded, but no much larger clone differs from it by a single base.

The CDR3, cysteine through phenylalanine, is 13 amino acids long. The DNA shown is the 39-base CDR3, in frame from base 1. V is cut by 5 bases and J by 7 bases, and the space between the germline ends is 11 bases. CDR1 and CDR2 are read off the germline V gene as SGHTA and FQGTGA. Specimen: peripheral blood, collected on day 0 of AZD1222 vaccination. This TCR was sampled from an adult in good health. The sequence is built from TRBV7-3 and TRBJ2-2, with the identity of the D gene unclear. Read as DNA, the sequence is TGTGCCAGCAGCCTAAGGGTCCACGGGGAGCTGTTTTTT. This encodes CASSLRVHGELFF.